This T cell receptor (beta chain) emerged from a study of PD-L1 blockade in urothelial cancer. CDR1 SGHDN and CDR2 FVKESK come from the germline V gene. V dropped 3 bases and J dropped 7; count of bases not matched to a gene: 4. This CDR3 is 13 amino acids long. Concerning this clone: Antigen unknown.

In each PCR, synthetic TCR analog templates were spiked in. Produced via immunoSEQ multiplex PCR; TCRdb's table is partial and in-frame only. In the table there are fewer than 60,000 clones, roughly four fifths of which are singletons. Whole-study findings and limits: Pretreatment TCR clonality in blood under the median foretold superior survival.

The time point here: pretreatment peripheral blood. This sequence was found in a man between 70 and 80 years old with urothelial cancer. Sequenced material: PBMCs, taken around atezolizumab (anti-PD-L1) treatment. The V and J genes are TRBV14 and TRBJ1-2; TRBD1 matches 8 bases. This CDR3 reads CASSQQGARGYTF. The CDR3 nucleotides are TGTGCCAGCAGCCAGCAGGGGGCGCGTGGCTACACCTTC.